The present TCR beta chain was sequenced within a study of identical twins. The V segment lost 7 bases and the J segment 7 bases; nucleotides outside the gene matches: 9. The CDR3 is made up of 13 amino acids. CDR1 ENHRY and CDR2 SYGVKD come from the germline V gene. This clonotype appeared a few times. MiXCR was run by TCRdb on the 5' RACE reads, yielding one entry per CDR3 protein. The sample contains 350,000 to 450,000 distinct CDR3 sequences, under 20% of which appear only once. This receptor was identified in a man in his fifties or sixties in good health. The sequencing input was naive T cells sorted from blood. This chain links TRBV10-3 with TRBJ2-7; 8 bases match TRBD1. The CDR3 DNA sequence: TGTGCCATCACCGCGGGACAGGTGGAAGAGCAGTACTTC. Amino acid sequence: CAITAGQVEEQYF.